This T cell receptor beta chain came from a study of T cells in Graves' hyperthyroidism and ophthalmopathy. Study conclusions and caveats: Expanded thyroid clonotypes (above 0.001) were mostly also found in blood.

The table lists this clonotype with a few counts. As yet, its antigen is unknown. Germline V gene lookup returns CDR1 SQVTM and CDR2 ANQGSEA. The V gene lost 3 bases and the J gene lost 4 bases, with 6 bases spanning the gap. CDR3 length: 11 residues. Among ophthalmopathy patients, the Clinical Activity Score reached at least 3, the NOSPECS grade reached at least 4, and duration remained under 3 months. Reasons for excluding patients were uncontrolled infection, other autoimmune disease, pregnancy or lactation. The PBMCs were taken from roughly 10 ml of fresh peripheral blood. RNA transcripts yielded amplified TCR beta CDR3 regions. A set of HTBI primers served as the primers for a first-round RT-PCR of the TCR CDR3. TCRdb reprocessed the multiplex PCR reads with MiXCR, giving one entry per CDR3 protein. This repertoire shows approximately 530,000 distinct CDR3 sequences, just under 20% found once; its top ten account for around 50%.

The clonotype comes from a man aged 35 to 55 with Graves' ophthalmopathy. This rearrangement joins TRBV29-1 to TRBJ1-1; no reliable D call. Sequenced sample: blood. The CDR3 coding sequence is TGCAGCGTTGAGGAGAGCACTGAAGCTTTCTTT. It encodes CSVEESTEAFF.